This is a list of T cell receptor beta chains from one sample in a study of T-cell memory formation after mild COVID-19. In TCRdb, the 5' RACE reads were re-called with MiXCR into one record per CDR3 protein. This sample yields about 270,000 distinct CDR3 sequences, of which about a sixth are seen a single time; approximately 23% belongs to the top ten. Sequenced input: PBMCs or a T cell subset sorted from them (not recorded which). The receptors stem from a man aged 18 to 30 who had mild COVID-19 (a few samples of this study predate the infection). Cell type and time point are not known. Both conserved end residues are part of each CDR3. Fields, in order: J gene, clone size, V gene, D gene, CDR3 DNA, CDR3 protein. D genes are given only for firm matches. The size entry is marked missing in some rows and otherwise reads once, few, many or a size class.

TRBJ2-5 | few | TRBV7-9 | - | TGTGCCAGCAGCCTTTCGGGTCGGGGACTGGTGACCCAGTACTTC | CASSLSGRGLVTQYF
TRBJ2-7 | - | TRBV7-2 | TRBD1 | TGTGCCAGCAGCCAGGGACAGGGGGGCGAGCAGTACTTC | CASSQGQGGEQYF
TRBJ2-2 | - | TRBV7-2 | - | TGTGCAAATGGAGGGTACGGCACCGGGGAGCTGTTTTTT | CANGGYGTGELFF
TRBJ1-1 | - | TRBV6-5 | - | TGTGCCAGCAGTTACTCGTGGGGAGGAGGGACTGAAGCTTTCTTT | CASSYSWGGGTEAFF
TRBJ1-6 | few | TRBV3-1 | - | TGTGCCAGCAGCCAAGCTAATTCACCCCTCCACTTT | CASSQANSPLHF
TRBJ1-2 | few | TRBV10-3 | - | TGTGCCATCAGTGCCGATGAGATCTATGGCTACACCTTC | CAISADEIYGYTF
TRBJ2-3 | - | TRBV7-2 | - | TGTGCCAGCAGACGAGAGGGGGGTCCCGGGTATTTT | CASRREGGPGYF
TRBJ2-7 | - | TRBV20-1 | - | TGCAGTGCTAGTCTGTCAGGGCACTCCTACGAGCAGTACTTC | CSASLSGHSYEQYF
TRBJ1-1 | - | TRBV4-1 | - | TGCGCCAGCAGCCAAGCCCGGTCGAGACAACTGAACACTGAAGCTTTCTTT | CASSQARSRQLNTEAFF
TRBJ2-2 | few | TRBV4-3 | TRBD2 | TGCGCCAGCAGCCCAGGACTAGCGGGGGTGCGGAACACCGGGGAGCTGTTTTTT | CASSPGLAGVRNTGELFF
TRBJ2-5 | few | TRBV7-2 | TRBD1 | TGTGCCAGCAGCCGGGACAGCCAGGGGGAGACCCAGTACTTC | CASSRDSQGETQYF
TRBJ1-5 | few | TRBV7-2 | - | TGTGCCAGCAGCGACCGAGGGGGGCTTGGCAATCAGCCCCAGCATTTT | CASSDRGGLGNQPQHF
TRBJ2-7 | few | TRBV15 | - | TGTGCCACCAGTCCTGGTACGGCCTACGAGCAGTACTTC | CATSPGTAYEQYF
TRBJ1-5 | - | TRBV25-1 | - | TGTGCCAGCAGTGTTATGGAAAGGGGGCCCCAGCATTTT | CASSVMERGPQHF
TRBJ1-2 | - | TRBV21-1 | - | TGTGCCAGCAGCAACTCTCCCCCGATCCCCCGGGCGGTAGATGGCTACACCTTC | CASSNSPPIPRAVDGYTF
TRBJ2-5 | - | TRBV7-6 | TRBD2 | TGTGCCAGCAGAGAGCGGGGGGGCCAACCCCACCCAAGGCAGACCCAGTACTTC | CASRERGGQPHPRQTQYF
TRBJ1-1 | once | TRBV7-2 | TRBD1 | TGTGCCAGCAGCTTAGCGGGACAGGGATGGGCTGAAGCTTTCTTT | CASSLAGQGWAEAFF
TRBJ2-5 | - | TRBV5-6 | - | TGTGCCAGCAGCTTGGCCCGAGGGAGGGAGACCCAGTACTTC | CASSLARGRETQYF
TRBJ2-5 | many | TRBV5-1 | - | TGCGCCAGCATGCCGGGACCTCAAGAGACCCAGTACTTC | CASMPGPQETQYF
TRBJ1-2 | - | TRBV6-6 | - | TGTGCCAGCAGTTACGCGGGCCACACTACTAACTATGGCTACACCTTC | CASSYAGHTTNYGYTF
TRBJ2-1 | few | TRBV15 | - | TGTGCCACCAAACGGCACGGCGAGCAGTTCTTC | CATKRHGEQFF
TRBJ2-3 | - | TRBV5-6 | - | TGTGCCAGCAGTGCCCCGGGAGCTAGCACAGATACGCAGTATTTT | CASSAPGASTDTQYF